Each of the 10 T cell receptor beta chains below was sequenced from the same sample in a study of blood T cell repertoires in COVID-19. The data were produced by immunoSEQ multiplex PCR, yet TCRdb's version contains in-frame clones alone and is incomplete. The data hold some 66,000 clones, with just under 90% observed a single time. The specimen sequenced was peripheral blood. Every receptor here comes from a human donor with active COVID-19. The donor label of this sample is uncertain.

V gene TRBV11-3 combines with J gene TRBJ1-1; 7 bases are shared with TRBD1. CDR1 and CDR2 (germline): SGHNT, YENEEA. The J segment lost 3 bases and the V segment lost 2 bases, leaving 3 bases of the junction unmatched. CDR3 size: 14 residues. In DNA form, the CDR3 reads TGTGCCAGCAGCTTAAGGGACAGTCACACTGAAGCTTTCTTT. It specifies CASSLRDSHTEAFF.

The CDR3 sequence is CASQLRDRDEKLFF. The CDR3 DNA reads TGTGCCAGCCAACTCCGGGACAGGGATGAAAAACTGTTTTTT. The chain links TRBV2 to TRBJ1-4, with 9 nucleotides matching TRBD1. Germline-derived CDR1 and CDR2 are SNHLY and FYNNEI. This CDR3 comprises 14 residues. V lost 8 bases and J lost 6; bases outside the gene matches: 7.

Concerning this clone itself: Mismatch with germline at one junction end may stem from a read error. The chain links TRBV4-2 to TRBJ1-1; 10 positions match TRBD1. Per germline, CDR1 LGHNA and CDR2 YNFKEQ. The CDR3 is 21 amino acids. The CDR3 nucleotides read TGTGCCAGCAGCAAAGACCCCCGGGACAGGGGCAGCAGGGGGATGAACACTGAAGCTTTCTTT. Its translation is CASSKDPRDRGSRGMNTEAFF.

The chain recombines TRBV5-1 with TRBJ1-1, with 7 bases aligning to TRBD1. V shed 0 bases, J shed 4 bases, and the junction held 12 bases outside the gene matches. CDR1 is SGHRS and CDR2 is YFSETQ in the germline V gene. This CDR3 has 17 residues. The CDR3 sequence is CASSLGNRGGDGTEAFF. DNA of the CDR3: TGCGCCAGCAGCTTGGGGAACAGGGGTGGGGATGGCACTGAAGCTTTCTTT.

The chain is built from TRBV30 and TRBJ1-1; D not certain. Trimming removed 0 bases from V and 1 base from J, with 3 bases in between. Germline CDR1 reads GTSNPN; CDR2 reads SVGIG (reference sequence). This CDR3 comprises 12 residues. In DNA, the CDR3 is TGTGCCTGGAGTGTCGGGAACACTGAAGCTTTCTTT. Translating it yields CAWSVGNTEAFF.

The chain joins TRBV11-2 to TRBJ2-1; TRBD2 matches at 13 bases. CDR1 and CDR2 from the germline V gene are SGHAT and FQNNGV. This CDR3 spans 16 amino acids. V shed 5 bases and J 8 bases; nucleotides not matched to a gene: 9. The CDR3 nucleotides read TGTGCCAGCAGCGCCGCGACTAGCGGGGGGACGGATGAGCAGTTCTTC. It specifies CASSAATSGGTDEQFF.

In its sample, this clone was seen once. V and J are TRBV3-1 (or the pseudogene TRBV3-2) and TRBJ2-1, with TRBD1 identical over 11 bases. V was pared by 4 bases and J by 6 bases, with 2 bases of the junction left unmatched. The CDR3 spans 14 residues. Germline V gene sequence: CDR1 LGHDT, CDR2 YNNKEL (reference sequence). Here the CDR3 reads CASSPGQGVNEQFF. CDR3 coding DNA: TGTGCCAGCAGCCCGGGACAGGGGGTCAATGAGCAGTTCTTC.

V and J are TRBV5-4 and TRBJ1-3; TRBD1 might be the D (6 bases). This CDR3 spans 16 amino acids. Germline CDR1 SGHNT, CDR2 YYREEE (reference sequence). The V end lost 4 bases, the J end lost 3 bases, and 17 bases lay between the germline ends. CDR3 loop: CASSPRRGGSGNTIYF. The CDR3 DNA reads TGTGCCAGCAGCCCGCGTCGGGGGGGCAGTGGAAACACCATATATTTT.

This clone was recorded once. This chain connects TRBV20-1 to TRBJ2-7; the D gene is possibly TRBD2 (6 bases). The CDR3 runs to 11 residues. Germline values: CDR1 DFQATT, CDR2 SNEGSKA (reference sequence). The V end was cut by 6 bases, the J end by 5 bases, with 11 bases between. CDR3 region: CSAGDFNEQYF. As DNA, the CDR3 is TGCAGTGCCGGGGACTTCAACGAGCAGTACTTC.

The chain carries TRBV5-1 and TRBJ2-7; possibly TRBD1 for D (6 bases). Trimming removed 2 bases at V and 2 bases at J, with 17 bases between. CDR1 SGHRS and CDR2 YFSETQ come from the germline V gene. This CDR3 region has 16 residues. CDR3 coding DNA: TGCGCCAGCAGCTTCCAAGGGGACACTCACCCCTACGAGCAGTACTTC. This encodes CASSFQGDTHPYEQYF.